The rows below give T cell receptor beta chains drawn from one sample of a study of cytomegalovirus exposure and HLA in healthy donors. Sequencing used immunoSEQ multiplex PCR; TCRdb keeps in-frame clones, though not all of them. The repertoire consists of about 170,000 clones, with roughly 90% occurring once and the leading ten covering around 2.1%. Source material: PBMCs. The origin of the receptors is a woman under 30 in good health and CMV-seronegative. The CDR3 runs from the conserved cysteine through the conserved F or W. A D gene is named only where the DNA matches it firmly. Clone sizes are given selectively: once, few, many, or a class where the clone is expanded.

TRBV18,NA,TRBJ1-2,NA,CASSERGGYGYTF,TGTGCCAGCTCGGAGCGGGGGGGCTATGGCTACACCTTC
TRBV2,NA,TRBJ1-4,NA,CAGGPGGIATNEKLFF,TGTGCCGGAGGGCCAGGCGGAATTGCAACTAATGAAAAACTGTTTTTT
TRBV19,NA,TRBJ1-4,once,CASKQGITNEKLFF,TGTGCCAGCAAGCAGGGGATCACTAATGAAAAACTGTTTTTT
TRBV5-1,TRBD1,TRBJ1-2,NA,CASRGTDYGYTF,TGCGCCAGCCGCGGGACAGACTATGGCTACACCTTC
TRBV11-3,NA,TRBJ2-3,few,CASSLGTLDTQYF,TGTGCCAGCAGCTTAGGGACTTTAGATACGCAGTATTTT
TRBV19,TRBD2,TRBJ2-1,NA,CASSLTETSGVLYEQFF,TGTGCCAGTAGCCTTACGGAGACTAGCGGGGTCTTATACGAGCAGTTCTTC
TRBV9,TRBD2,TRBJ2-1,NA,CASSASGRFNEQFF,TGTGCCAGCAGCGCAAGCGGGAGGTTCAATGAGCAGTTCTTC
TRBV7-6,TRBD2,TRBJ2-7,NA,CASSVTSGRAGNEQYF,TGTGCCAGCAGCGTCACTAGCGGGAGGGCCGGCAACGAGCAGTACTTC
TRBV7-9,TRBD2,TRBJ2-7,NA,CASSSTLTSGRNYEQYF,TGTGCCAGCAGCTCCACGTTGACTAGCGGGAGAAACTACGAGCAGTACTTC
TRBV7-9,NA,TRBJ1-2,NA,CASTQLGLGYTF,TGTGCCAGCACCCAGTTGGGGCTCGGCTACACCTTC
TRBV6-5,NA,TRBJ2-3,once,CASSRQGRSTDTQYF,TGTGCCAGCAGTCGTCAGGGAAGGAGCACAGATACGCAGTATTTT
TRBV6-1,TRBD1,TRBJ2-5,once,CASMNGGQAGTQYF,TGTGCCAGCATGAATGGGGGACAGGCGGGGACCCAGTACTTC
TRBV19,NA,TRBJ1-5,NA,CASGITGKRTYSNQPQHF,TGTGCCAGTGGGATCACAGGGAAAAGGACCTATAGCAATCAGCCCCAGCATTTT
TRBV5-1,NA,TRBJ1-2,NA,CASSFTGNYGYTF,TGCGCCAGCAGCTTCACAGGGAACTATGGCTACACCTTC
TRBV6-1,TRBD2,TRBJ2-3,once,CASSARAGGADTQYF,TGTGCCAGCAGCGCCCGAGCGGGGGGGGCAGATACGCAGTATTTT
TRBV13,TRBD2,TRBJ2-1,NA,CASSRTSGGTYNEQFF,TGTGCCAGCAGCAGGACTAGCGGGGGGACCTACAATGAGCAGTTCTTC
TRBV5-1,NA,TRBJ2-3,NA,CASSQPTPTVTQYF,TGCGCCAGCAGTCAACCTACTCCGACAGTTACGCAGTATTTT
TRBV15,NA,TRBJ2-3,NA,CATSRLPRPLRSTDTQYF,TGTGCCACCAGCAGACTCCCCCGCCCCCTCCGGAGCACAGATACGCAGTATTTT
TRBV27,TRBD1,TRBJ1-2,NA,CASRTGQAFNYGYTF,TGTGCCAGCAGGACGGGACAGGCCTTTAACTATGGCTACACCTTC
TRBV14,NA,TRBJ2-1,NA,CASSQESRISYNEQFF,TGTGCCAGCAGCCAAGAGTCGCGGATCTCCTACAATGAGCAGTTCTTC
TRBV6-5,NA,TRBJ1-1,once,CASKPYGGFEAFF,TGTGCCAGCAAACCATACGGGGGGTTTGAAGCTTTCTTT
TRBV6-1,NA,TRBJ2-3,NA,CASSEEVDITDTQYF,TGTGCCAGCAGTGAAGAGGTCGACATTACAGATACGCAGTATTTT
TRBV5-8,TRBD2,TRBJ2-1,NA,CASSYLRGRGGSEQFF,TGTGCCAGCAGCTACCTCCGCGGGCGGGGGGGCTCTGAGCAGTTCTTC
TRBV7-9,TRBD2,TRBJ2-7,NA,CASSGTSGQNEQYF,TGTGCCAGCAGCGGGACTAGCGGGCAGAACGAGCAGTACTTC
TRBV15,NA,TRBJ1-1,NA,CATSRDPDTEAFF,TGTGCCACCAGCAGAGATCCGGACACTGAAGCTTTCTTT
TRBV28,TRBD1,TRBJ1-4,NA,CASSLPGQGFEKLFF,TGTGCCAGCAGTTTGCCGGGACAGGGATTCGAAAAACTGTTTTTT
TRBV5-6,TRBD1,TRBJ2-7,once,CASSLGDRGHEQYF,TGTGCCAGCAGCTTGGGGGACAGGGGCCACGAGCAGTACTTC
TRBV5-6,NA,TRBJ2-7,few,CASSFRQSSYEQYF,TGTGCCAGCAGCTTCAGACAGAGCTCCTACGAGCAGTACTTC
TRBV2,TRBD1,TRBJ1-5,NA,CASSGTANINQPQHF,TGTGCCAGCAGCGGGACAGCGAACATAAATCAGCCCCAGCATTTT
TRBV7-6,NA,TRBJ1-1,NA,CASSSQETTEAFF,TGTGCCAGCAGCTCACAGGAGACCACTGAAGCTTTCTTT
TRBV29-1,TRBD1,TRBJ1-2,NA,CSVAGGVYGYTF,TGCAGCGTCGCAGGGGGCGTCTATGGCTACACCTTC
TRBV7-9,NA,TRBJ2-3,NA,CASSLRAAPDTQYF,TGTGCCAGCAGCTTGAGGGCAGCTCCGGATACGCAGTATTTT
TRBV7-8,TRBD2,TRBJ2-7,NA,CASSLGGRVAYEQYF,TGTGCCAGCAGCTTAGGCGGGAGGGTCGCCTACGAGCAGTACTTC
TRBV19,TRBD1,TRBJ1-5,NA,CAISGGYNQPQHF,TGTGCCATTTCAGGGGGGTACAATCAGCCCCAGCATTTT
TRBV5-4,NA,TRBJ1-1,NA,CASSLDRNTEAFF,TGTGCCAGCAGCTTGGACAGAAACACTGAAGCTTTCTTT
TRBV29-1,NA,TRBJ1-2,NA,CSALTRGGYTF,TGCAGCGCTCTTACCAGGGGTGGCTACACCTTC
TRBV18,NA,TRBJ1-5,NA,CASSPRRGNQPQHF,TGTGCCAGCTCACCAAGAAGAGGGAATCAGCCCCAGCATTTT
TRBV4-1,TRBD1,TRBJ2-7,NA,CASSQLTGDRSYEQYF,TGCGCCAGCAGCCAGCTCACTGGGGACAGATCCTACGAGCAGTACTTC
TRBV5-5,NA,TRBJ2-7,NA,CASSPRTDLYEQYF,TGTGCCAGCAGCCCAAGGACAGACTTATACGAGCAGTACTTC
TRBV11-2,NA,TRBJ2-3,NA,CASSLELQGTDTQYF,TGTGCCAGCAGCTTAGAGCTCCAGGGCACAGATACGCAGTATTTT
TRBV7-9,NA,TRBJ2-1,NA,CASSLAPEQFF,TGTGCCAGCAGCTTAGCCCCAGAGCAGTTCTTC
TRBV5-1,TRBD2,TRBJ2-1,NA,CASSPGLAGVSSYNEQFF,TGCGCCAGCAGCCCCGGACTAGCGGGGGTCTCCTCCTACAATGAGCAGTTCTTC
TRBV25-1,NA,TRBJ2-7,NA,CASSEKPGEQYF,TGTGCCAGCAGTGAAAAGCCCGGCGAGCAGTACTTC
TRBV7-9,TRBD2,TRBJ2-2,NA,CASLRGGRNTGELFF,TGTGCCAGCCTTCGCGGGGGGAGGAACACCGGGGAGCTGTTTTTT
TRBV6-5,NA,TRBJ1-2,NA,CASSYSRTSLGGYTF,TGTGCCAGCAGTTACTCGAGGACATCCTTAGGGGGCTACACCTTC
TRBV29-1,TRBD2,TRBJ2-3,NA,CSVEDRLAGRTDTQYF,TGCAGCGTTGAAGATCGCCTAGCGGGGCGCACAGATACGCAGTATTTT
TRBV6-1,TRBD2,TRBJ2-3,NA,CASSFEAGAGHTQYF,TGTGCCAGCAGTTTTGAAGCCGGAGCGGGGCATACGCAGTATTTT
TRBV4-3,TRBD1,TRBJ1-2,NA,CASSQEGGRVFYGYTF,TGCGCCAGCAGCCAAGAAGGGGGCAGGGTTTTCTATGGCTACACCTTC
TRBV7-6,NA,TRBJ2-7,NA,CASSLAYPYEQYF,TGTGCCAGCAGCTTAGCGTATCCCTACGAGCAGTACTTC
TRBV28,NA,TRBJ1-2,NA,CASRSTANYGYTF,TGTGCCAGCAGGTCGACAGCTAACTATGGCTACACCTTC
TRBV2,NA,TRBJ2-1,NA,CASSPYNEQFF,TGTGCCAGCAGCCCGTACAATGAGCAGTTCTTC
TRBV5-1,TRBD2,TRBJ2-5,NA,CASSRTSGQETQYF,TGCGCCAGCAGCAGGACTAGCGGCCAAGAGACCCAGTACTTC
TRBV12-5,NA,TRBJ1-5,NA,CASGLVIGGRRQPQHF,TGTGCTAGTGGTTTGGTAATCGGGGGGCGGCGACAGCCCCAGCATTTT
TRBV30,NA,TRBJ1-6,NA,CAWNNLGQTNSPLHF,TGTGCCTGGAATAACCTCGGACAGACTAATTCACCCCTCCACTTT